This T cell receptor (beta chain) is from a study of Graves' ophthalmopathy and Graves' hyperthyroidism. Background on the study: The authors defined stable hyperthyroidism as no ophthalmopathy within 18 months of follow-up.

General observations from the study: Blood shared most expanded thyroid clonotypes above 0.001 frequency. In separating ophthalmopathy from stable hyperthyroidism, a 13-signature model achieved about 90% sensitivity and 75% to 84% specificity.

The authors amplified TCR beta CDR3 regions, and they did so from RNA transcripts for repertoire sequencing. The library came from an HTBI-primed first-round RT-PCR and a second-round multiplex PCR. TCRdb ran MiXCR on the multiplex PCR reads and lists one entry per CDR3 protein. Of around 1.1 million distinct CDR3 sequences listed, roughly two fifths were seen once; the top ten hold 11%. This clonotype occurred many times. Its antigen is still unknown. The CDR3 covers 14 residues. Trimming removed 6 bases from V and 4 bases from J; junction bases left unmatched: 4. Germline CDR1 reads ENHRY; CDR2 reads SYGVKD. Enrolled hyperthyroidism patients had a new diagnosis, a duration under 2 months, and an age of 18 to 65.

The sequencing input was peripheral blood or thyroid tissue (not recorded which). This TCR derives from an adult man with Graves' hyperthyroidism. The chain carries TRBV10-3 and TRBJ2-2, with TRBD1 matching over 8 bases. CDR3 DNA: TGTGCCATCAGGGGCAGGGGGCTCACCGGGGAGCTGTTTTTT. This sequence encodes CAIRGRGLTGELFF.